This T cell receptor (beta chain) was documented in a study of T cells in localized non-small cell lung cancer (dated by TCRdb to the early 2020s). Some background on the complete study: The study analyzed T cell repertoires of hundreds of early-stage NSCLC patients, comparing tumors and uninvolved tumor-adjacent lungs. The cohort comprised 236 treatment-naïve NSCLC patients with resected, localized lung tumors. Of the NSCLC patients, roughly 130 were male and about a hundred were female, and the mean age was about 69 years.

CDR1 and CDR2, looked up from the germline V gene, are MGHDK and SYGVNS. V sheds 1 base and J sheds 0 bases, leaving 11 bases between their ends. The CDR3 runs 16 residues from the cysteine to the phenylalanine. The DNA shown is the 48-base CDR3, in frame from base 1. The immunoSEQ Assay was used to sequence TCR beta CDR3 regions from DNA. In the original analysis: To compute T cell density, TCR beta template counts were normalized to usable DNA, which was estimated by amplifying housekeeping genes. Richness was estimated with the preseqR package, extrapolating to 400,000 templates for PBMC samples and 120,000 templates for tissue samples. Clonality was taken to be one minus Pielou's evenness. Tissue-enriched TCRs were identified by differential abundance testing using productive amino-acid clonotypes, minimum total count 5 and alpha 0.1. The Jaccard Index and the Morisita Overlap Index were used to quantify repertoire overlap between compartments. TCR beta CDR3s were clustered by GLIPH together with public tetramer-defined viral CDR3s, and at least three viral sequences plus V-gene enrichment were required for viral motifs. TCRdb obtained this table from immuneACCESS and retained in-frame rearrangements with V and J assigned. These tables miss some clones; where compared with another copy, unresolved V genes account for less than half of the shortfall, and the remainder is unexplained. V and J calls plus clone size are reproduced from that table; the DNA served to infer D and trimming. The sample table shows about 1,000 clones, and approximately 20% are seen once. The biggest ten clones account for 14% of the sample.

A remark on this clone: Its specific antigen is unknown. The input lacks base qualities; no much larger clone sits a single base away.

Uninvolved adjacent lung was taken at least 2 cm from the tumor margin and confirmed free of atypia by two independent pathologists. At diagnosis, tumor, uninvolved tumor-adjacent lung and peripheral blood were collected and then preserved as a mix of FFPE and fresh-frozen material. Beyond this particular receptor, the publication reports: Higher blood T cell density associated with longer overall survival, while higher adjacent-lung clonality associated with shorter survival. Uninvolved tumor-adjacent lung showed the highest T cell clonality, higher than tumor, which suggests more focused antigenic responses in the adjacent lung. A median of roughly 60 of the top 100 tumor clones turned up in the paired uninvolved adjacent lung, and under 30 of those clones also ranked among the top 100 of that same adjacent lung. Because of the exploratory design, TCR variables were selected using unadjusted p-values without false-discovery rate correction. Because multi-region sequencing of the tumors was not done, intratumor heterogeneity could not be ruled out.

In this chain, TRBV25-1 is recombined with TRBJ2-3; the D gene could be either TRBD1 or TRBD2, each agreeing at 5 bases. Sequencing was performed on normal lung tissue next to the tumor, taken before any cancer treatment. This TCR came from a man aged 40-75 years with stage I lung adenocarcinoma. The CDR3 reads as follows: CASSESRGLSTDTQYF. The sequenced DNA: TGTGCCAGCAGTGAATCGAGGGGATTGAGCACAGATACGCAGTATTTT. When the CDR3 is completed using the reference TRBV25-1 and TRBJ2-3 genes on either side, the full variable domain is EADIYQTPRYLVIGTGKKITLECSQTMGHDKMYWYQQDPGMELHLIHYSYGVNSTEKGDLSSESTVSRIRTEHFPLTLESARPSHTSQYLCASSESRGLSTDTQYFGPGTRLTVL.